A single sample is the source of the 27 T cell receptor beta chains below, sequenced in a study of blood T cells in healthy people across ages. For the second PCR, which ran for roughly 7 to 11 cycles, a sample-barcoded 5' primer and a J-beta primer mix were used. TCRdb reanalysed the 5' RACE reads using MiXCR and keeps one entry per CDR3 protein. The sample has 800,000 to 1,000,000 distinct CDR3 sequences, around 48% seen once; the top ten hold under 15%. The specimen sequenced was blood. Receptor source: a man aged 25-45 years in good health.

This clonotype appeared a few times. This chain joins TRBV12-3 or TRBV12-4 and TRBJ1-2; D gene uncertain. The CDR3 extends over 12 amino acids. V lost 1 base, J lost 7 bases, and 7 bases lay in between. CDR3 region: CASSLGAAGYTF. In nucleotides, the CDR3 is TGTGCCAGCAGTTTAGGGGCGGCTGGCTACACCTTC.

This clonotype came up many times. The V call is TRBV12-3 or TRBV12-4, the J call TRBJ2-7; D gene ambiguous. V gave up 6 bases and J gave up 2 bases, with 8 bases separating them. The CDR3 runs to 12 residues. CDR3 DNA sequence: TGTGCCAGCAGCCCCGGGCCCTACGAGCAGTACTTC. Residues: CASSPGPYEQYF.

The rearrangement joins TRBV29-1 to TRBJ2-5; D unresolved. The CDR3 is 11 amino acids. V shed 5 bases and J shed 1 base, with 5 bases lying between them. Germline V gives CDR1 SQVTM, CDR2 ANQGSEA. The CDR3 region is CSVQVQETQYF. CDR3 bases: TGCAGCGTTCAGGTCCAAGAGACCCAGTACTTC. The full variable domain, with the rest looked up from reference TRBV29-1 and TRBJ2-5, is SAVISQKPSRDICQRGTSLTIQCQVDSQVTMMFWYRQQPGQSLTLIATANQGSEATYESGFVIDKFPISRPNLTFSTLTVSNMSPEDSSIYLCSVQVQETQYFGPGTRLLVL.

This clonotype was recorded a few times. This sequence joins TRBV20-1 and TRBJ1-2; weak D call: TRBD1 (6 bases). The CDR3 has 12 residues. Germline CDR1 and CDR2: DFQATT and SNEGSKA (reference sequence). Trimming cost V 8 bases and J 7 bases, with 17 bases left between them. For the CDR3, the DNA is TGCAGTCTACAACAGGGTTTATTTGGCTACACCTTC. As protein: CSLQQGLFGYTF.

The genes are TRBV6-5 and TRBJ1-2; TRBD1 might be the D (5 bases). With 4 bases removed from V and 3 bases from J, the gap between germline ends came to 12 bases. The CDR3 covers 14 residues. Germline CDR1 is MNHEY and CDR2 is SVGAGI. In DNA form, the CDR3 reads TGTGCCAGCAGTTCGACCAGGGACCACTATGGCTACACCTTC. Its translation is CASSSTRDHYGYTF.

This clonotype came up many times. The genes are TRBV5-1 and TRBJ2-3, with D possibly TRBD1 on 5 matching bases. Germline V gene sequence: CDR1 SGHRS, CDR2 YFSETQ. The CDR3 runs to 14 residues. V lost 3 bases, J lost 1 base, and 9 bases lay in between. The CDR3 reads CASSWKGRTDTQYF. The DNA for the CDR3 is TGCGCCAGCAGCTGGAAGGGGCGCACAGATACGCAGTATTTT. The entire variable domain, with the rest obtained from reference TRBV5-1 and TRBJ2-3, is as follows: KAGVTQTPRYLIKTRGQQVTLSCSPISGHRSVSWYQQTPGQGLQFLFEYFSETQRNKGNFPGRFSGRQFSNSRSEMNVSTLELGDSALYLCASSWKGRTDTQYFGPGTRLTVL.

The chain couples TRBV7-3 to TRBJ2-3, with D unresolved. The CDR3 loop spans 14 amino acids. Trimming cost V 1 base and J 2 bases, with 7 bases left between them. The germline V gene has CDR1 SGHTA and CDR2 FQGTGA. The CDR3 region is CASSLMADTDTQYF. The CDR3 DNA is TGTGCCAGCAGCTTAATGGCGGACACAGATACGCAGTATTTT.

In its sample, this clonotype was seen a few times. The genes are TRBV29-1 and TRBJ1-4; no definite D call. The V and J ends lost 3 bases and 5 bases respectively, with 4 bases between them. This CDR3 comprises 11 residues. Germline loops: CDR1 SQVTM, CDR2 ANQGSEA. In DNA form, the CDR3 reads TGCAGCGTTGAGGAGAATGAAAAACTGTTTTTT. Its protein is CSVEENEKLFF.

The rearrangement links TRBV7-3 to TRBJ2-1, with D tentatively TRBD1 (5 bases). Trimming stripped 4 bases from V and 5 bases from J, with 12 bases between. This CDR3 spans 14 amino acids. In germline, CDR1 is SGHTA, CDR2 FQGTGA. CDR3 region: CASSSDTNNNEQFF. The CDR3 DNA reads as TGTGCCAGCAGCTCGGACACTAACAACAATGAGCAGTTCTTC.

This clonotype has only a few counts. The CDR3 reads CATRGQATTEAFF. For the CDR3, the DNA is TGTGCCACCAGGGGACAGGCTACCACTGAAGCTTTCTTT. This sequence joins TRBV24-1 and TRBJ1-1, with TRBD1 identical over 8 bases. The germline gives CDR1 KGHDR, CDR2 SFDVKD. V lost 7 bases and J lost 4; bases outside the gene matches: 4. The CDR3 extends over 13 amino acids.

There are many counts of this clonotype. The genes are TRBV6-5 and TRBJ2-7, with D perhaps matching TRBD1 (6 bases). The CDR3 runs to 14 residues. CDR1 MNHEY and CDR2 SVGAGI come from the germline V gene. Trimming stripped 5 bases from V and 6 bases from J, with 17 bases between. In DNA form, the CDR3 reads TGTGCCAGCAGTATCGTCCGGGACATCTCCGAGCAGTACTTC. It yields the protein CASSIVRDISEQYF.

The CDR3 DNA is TGTGCCAGCAGCTCTGGACTAGCGGGGGGAACTAACACAGATACGCAGTATTTT. Amino acid sequence: CASSSGLAGGTNTDTQYF. The chain is built from TRBV7-8 and TRBJ2-3, with TRBD2 identical over 14 bases. The CDR3 has 18 amino acids. Germline values: CDR1 SGHVS, CDR2 FQNEAQ. The V segment lost 4 bases and the J segment 2 bases; nucleotides outside the gene matches: 8.

The V call is TRBV7-2, the J call TRBJ2-7; TRBD2 matches 10 bases. The CDR3 sequence is 15 residues long. Germline CDR1 is SGHTA and CDR2 is FQGNSA. V shed 8 bases and J 2 bases; nucleotides not matched to a gene: 9. The DNA of the CDR3 is TGTGCCAGCTCCAATTCTAGCGGGGGAACCTACGAGCAGTACTTC. Translated: CASSNSSGGTYEQYF. Full variable domain (remainder filled in from reference TRBV7-2 and TRBJ2-7): GAGVSQSPSNKVTEKGKDVELRCDPISGHTALYWYRQSLGQGLEFLIYFQGNSAPDKSGLPSDRFSAERTGGSVSTLTIQRTQQEDSAVYLCASSNSSGGTYEQYFGPGTRLTVT.

This clonotype has only a few counts. The rearrangement uses TRBV3-1 and TRBJ1-5; D not certain. Germline V gene data show CDR1 as LGHDT and CDR2 as YNNKEL (reference sequence). CDR3 length equals 13 residues. V lost 0 bases, J lost 7 bases, and 7 bases lay in between. The CDR3 nucleotides read TGTGCCAGCAGCCAAGATGGGCAGCAGCCCCAGCATTTT. Protein product: CASSQDGQQPQHF. Full variable domain (outside the CDR3, taken from reference TRBV3-1 and TRBJ1-5): DTAVSQTPKYLVTQMGNDKSIKCEQNLGHDTMYWYKQDSKKFLKIMFSYNNKELIINETVPNRFSPKSPDKAHLNLHINSLELGDSAVYFCASSQDGQQPQHFGDGTRLSIL.

V usage is TRBV3-1 and J usage is TRBJ1-5; possible D gene TRBD1, 6 bases. Trimming left V 0 bases short and J 9 bases short, with 15 bases between. The CDR3 covers 15 residues. The germline V gene encodes CDR1 LGHDT and CDR2 YNNKEL (reference sequence). The CDR3 DNA reads TGTGCCAGCAGCCAAGATCGGGACACAGGTCTGCCCCAGCATTTT. Translating it yields CASSQDRDTGLPQHF. Filled out from reference TRBV3-1 and TRBJ1-5, the complete variable domain reads DTAVSQTPKYLVTQMGNDKSIKCEQNLGHDTMYWYKQDSKKFLKIMFSYNNKELIINETVPNRFSPKSPDKAHLNLHINSLELGDSAVYFCASSQDRDTGLPQHFGDGTRLSIL.

The rearrangement links TRBV4-1 to TRBJ1-2, with 8 bases that match TRBD1. CDR1 and CDR2 (germline): MGHRA, YSYEKL. The CDR3 is 18 amino acids. V trimming: 0 bases; J trimming: 5 bases; junction bases outside the gene matches: 14. The CDR3 reads CASSQEAAGGGGWYGYTF. The CDR3 DNA sequence: TGCGCCAGCAGCCAAGAGGCGGCAGGGGGCGGAGGCTGGTATGGCTACACCTTC.

This rearrangement joins TRBV7-2 to TRBJ1-4, with D possibly matching TRBD1 (6 bases). V lost 3 bases and J lost 7, with 12 bases in between. The germline V gene encodes CDR1 SGHTA and CDR2 FQGNSA. The CDR3 has 14 amino acids. The CDR3 region has the DNA TGTGCCAGCAGCTTCGACAGGTTGGGTGAAAAACTGTTTTTT. Its protein product is CASSFDRLGEKLFF.

This clonotype was seen a handful of times. This chain connects TRBV11-2 to TRBJ2-1; D ambiguous. This CDR3 region has 14 residues. Per germline, CDR1 SGHAT and CDR2 FQNNGV. With 4 bases removed from V and 8 bases from J, the gap between germline ends came to 15 bases. The CDR3 loop is CASSSSYSGYEQFF. In DNA form, the CDR3 reads TGTGCCAGCAGCTCGAGCTACTCTGGGTATGAGCAGTTCTTC.

The sample holds a few counts of this clonotype. J is TRBJ2-5 and V is TRBV5-1; the D is unclear. Deletions cut 2 bases from V and 1 base from J, with 9 bases between. Germline V gene sequence: CDR1 SGHRS, CDR2 YFSETQ. CDR3 size: 14 residues. The DNA for the CDR3 is TGCGCCAGCAGCTTAAAGGTTGCCCAAGAGACCCAGTACTTC. Protein sequence: CASSLKVAQETQYF. Together with reference TRBV5-1 and TRBJ2-5, the CDR3 gives the full variable domain: KAGVTQTPRYLIKTRGQQVTLSCSPISGHRSVSWYQQTPGQGLQFLFEYFSETQRNKGNFPGRFSGRQFSNSRSEMNVSTLELGDSALYLCASSLKVAQETQYFGPGTRLLVL.

This chain connects TRBV29-1 to TRBJ2-7; tentative D call: TRBD1 (5 bases). Trimming removed 6 bases at V and 0 bases at J, with 15 bases between. Germline V gene data show CDR1 as SQVTM and CDR2 as ANQGSEA. CDR3 length equals 14 residues. The CDR3 spells CSVLLPTVSYEQYF. In nucleotides, the CDR3 is TGCAGCGTGCTCTTACCGACAGTCTCCTACGAGCAGTACTTC.

This sequence joins TRBV7-2 and TRBJ2-5; D may be TRBD1 (6 bases). The J call may be incorrect, as the DNA end agrees better with TRBJ2-7. CDR3 length: 14 amino acids. Germline V CDR1 and CDR2: SGHTA, FQGNSA. The chain's CDR3 is CASSPRAGVFEQYF. Here the CDR3 DNA reads TGTGCCAGCAGCCCCCGGGCAGGGGTCTTCGAGCAGTACTTC.

The chain is built from TRBV2 and TRBJ2-3; D could derive from TRBD1 or TRBD2 (7 bases each). Trimming pared 5 bases from V and 6 bases from J, leaving 24 bases between. CDR3 size: 17 residues. Per germline, CDR1 SNHLY and CDR2 FYNNEI. The CDR3 sequence: CASSPRGTAGFADTQYF. The CDR3 bases are TGTGCCAGCAGTCCCCGGGGGACAGCGGGGTTTGCCGATACGCAGTATTTT. Full variable domain (rest looked up from reference TRBV2 and TRBJ2-3): EPEVTQTPSHQVTQMGQEVILRCVPISNHLYFYWYRQILGQKVEFLVSFYNNEISEKSEIFDDQFSVERPDGSNFTLKIRSTKLEDSAMYFCASSPRGTAGFADTQYFGPGTRLTVL.

This clonotype was detected only a few times. V is TRBV6-5 and J is TRBJ2-2, with 7 bases fitting TRBD1. The CDR3 is 16 residues long. V dropped 9 bases and J dropped 0; count of bases not matched to a gene: 10. Germline lookup yields CDR1 MNHEY and CDR2 SVGAGI. The CDR3: CASTFSGQTNTGELFF. The CDR3 bases are TGTGCCAGTACTTTTTCGGGACAGACGAACACCGGGGAGCTGTTTTTT.

This clonotype was seen just once. The chain combines TRBV30 with TRBJ2-1; maybe TRBD1 (6 bases). The CDR3 is 12 amino acids. Trimming left V 5 bases short and J 7 bases short, with 12 bases between. From germline, CDR1 is GTSNPN and CDR2 SVGIG (reference sequence). This chain's CDR3 is CAWAQGTNEQFF. CDR3 in DNA: TGTGCCTGGGCTCAGGGGACGAATGAGCAGTTCTTC.

This clonotype was seen repeatedly, ten times or more. The CDR3 coding sequence is TGTGCCAGCAGTTTCCGGGACAGCTCCTACGAGCAGTACTTC. As protein: CASSFRDSSYEQYF. The genes are TRBV6-2 or TRBV6-3 and TRBJ2-7; 7 positions match TRBD1. The CDR3 has 14 residues. J lost 0 bases, V lost 4 bases, and 3 bases had no gene match. Germline V gene lookup returns CDR1 MNHEY and CDR2 SVGEGT.

Only a few counts were recorded for this clonotype. The chain couples TRBV6-6 to TRBJ2-7; 10 bases are shared with TRBD2. There are 14 residues in the CDR3. Looked up from germline, CDR1 is MNHNY and CDR2 is SVGAGI (reference sequence). Trimming at V came to 2 bases and at J to 7 bases, leaving 5 bases not matched to a gene. The CDR3 sequence is CASSYTSGVYEQYF. In DNA form, the CDR3 reads TGTGCCAGCAGTTACACTAGCGGGGTCTATGAGCAGTACTTC.

The chain couples TRBV7-2 to TRBJ2-3; the match to TRBD2 covers 13 bases. This CDR3 is built from 17 residues. With 5 bases clipped from V and 4 bases from J, the junction kept 9 bases outside the gene matches. Germline CDR1 reads SGHTA; CDR2 reads FQGNSA. The CDR3 DNA reads TGTGCCAGCAGCCAGGGACTAGCGGGGTCTCGGGCAGATACGCAGTATTTT. This encodes CASSQGLAGSRADTQYF.